A single T cell receptor beta chain is shown here with its context. Its matching antigen is unknown. The primer mix had 60 Vbeta and 13 Jbeta primers. Profiled with immunoSEQ multiplex PCR; TCRdb holds only in-frame clones, not every one. The table lists roughly 180,000 clones, roughly 78% of them singletons. The entry originates in a study of cytomegalovirus exposure and HLA in healthy donors. Study results and caveats: Across all donors, roughly uniform sequencing depth was an assumption of the presence/absence analyses. A missense DCLRE1C variant was associated with V- and J-gene trimming of TCR beta chains in a later analysis, and an independent cohort replicated the association. Later, TCR association rates were found to vary by HLA locus, highest for DRB1 and lowest for HLA-C.

Germline values: CDR1 MGHRA, CDR2 YSYEKL. Germline trimming cut 0 bases from V and 0 bases from J; bases unmatched to any gene: 4. There are 17 residues in the CDR3. Sequenced: PBMCs. J is TRBJ2-2 and V is TRBV4-1; 7 bases match TRBD1. The sequence came from a woman aged 45-59 years in good health and CMV-seropositive. The CDR3 loop is CASSQDRQGANTGELFF. CDR3 DNA sequence: TGCGCCAGCAGCCAAGACAGACAGGGAGCGAACACCGGGGAGCTGTTTTTT.